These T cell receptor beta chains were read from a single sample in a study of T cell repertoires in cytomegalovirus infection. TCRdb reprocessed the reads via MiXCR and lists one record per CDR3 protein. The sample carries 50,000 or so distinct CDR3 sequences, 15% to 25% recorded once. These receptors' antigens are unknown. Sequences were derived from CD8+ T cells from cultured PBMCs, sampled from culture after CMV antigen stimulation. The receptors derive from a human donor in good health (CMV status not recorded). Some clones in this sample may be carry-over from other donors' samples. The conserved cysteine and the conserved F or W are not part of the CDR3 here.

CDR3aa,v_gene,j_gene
ASSPGLVVEDEQY,TRBV12-3/TRBV12-4,TRBJ2-7
SDTASGDVEQF,TRBV29-1,TRBJ2-1
ASSQVGGSGDEQF,TRBV4-1,TRBJ2-1
ASGGKSYNEQF,TRBV28,TRBJ2-1
ASSQDSTGQGQGTQY,TRBV4-1,TRBJ2-5
ASSTGLGDEQY,TRBV7-3,TRBJ2-7
ATSDRGTGDPYYGYT,TRBV24-1,TRBJ1-2
ASSETISGYEQY,TRBV6-1,TRBJ2-7
ASSVKGGEAF,TRBV9,TRBJ1-1
ASSPPETSYVEQF,TRBV18,TRBJ2-1
ASPHAEMYEQY,TRBV6-4,TRBJ2-7
ASRYLTEQY,TRBV6-5,TRBJ2-7
ASSQDQAGGYNEQF,TRBV4-3,TRBJ2-1
ASSKRQGSTGELF,TRBV11-2,TRBJ2-2
ASSLDRSIYGYT,TRBV4-1,TRBJ1-2
ASSPLVGGGETQY,TRBV11-2,TRBJ2-5
ASSSQETRY,TRBV7-9,TRBJ2-5
ATSDYGVETQY,TRBV24-1,TRBJ2-5
ASSTWTGGYEQY,TRBV7-2,TRBJ2-7
SARGDGVSYEQY,TRBV20-1,TRBJ2-7
ASSERLNTGELF,TRBV25-1,TRBJ2-2
ASSGGTVEAF,TRBV12-3/TRBV12-4,TRBJ1-1
ASSLELSRGAVYNEQF,TRBV5-1,TRBJ2-1
ASSLGDRAFEQF,TRBV7-9,TRBJ2-1
ASSLVNQPEQF,TRBV7-9,TRBJ2-1
ASSQDDRVNQPQH,TRBV4-3,TRBJ1-5
ASSPQTWREYNEQF,TRBV7-7,TRBJ2-1
ASGLLGYGSVNTEAF,TRBV12-5,TRBJ1-1
ASSATSRDEQF,TRBV9,TRBJ2-1
ASSVGDRSYEQY,TRBV9,TRBJ2-7
ASSSWARGSYNEQF,TRBV5-6,TRBJ2-1
ASSFGTGKIYEQY,TRBV12-3/TRBV12-4,TRBJ2-7
ASSTEEDGYEQY,TRBV5-1,TRBJ2-7
APRKVIQY,TRBV6-4,TRBJ2-4
ASSAWGQGDYGYT,TRBV13,TRBJ1-2
ASSQFRDGYYEQY,TRBV19,TRBJ2-7
ASSPMGGSSDEQF,TRBV27,TRBJ2-1
ASSQEWWQRDTNQPQH,TRBV4-1,TRBJ1-5
SASEVGDEQF,TRBV20-1,TRBJ2-1
TSSQGYRPFINQPQH,TRBV3-1,TRBJ1-5
ASSSEEQY,TRBV6-6,TRBJ2-7
ASSQEGGPQETQY,TRBV4-2,TRBJ2-5